The T cell receptor beta chain described here comes from a study of blood T cell repertoires in COVID-19. About the research overall: PBMCs, B-cell-depleted T cells, or T cells provided the cDNA or gDNA that made up the material.

Enrolled through a virtual design, the participants were between roughly 18 and 89 years of age and came from around 25 US areas. Assay: immunoSEQ multiplex PCR; the TCRdb copy retains only in-frame clones and omits some. The sample lists some 170,000 clones, roughly 87% occurring once. The sequenced sample was PBMCs or T cells enriched from blood (not recorded which). The receptor comes from a human donor with acute COVID-19. The donor label of this sample is uncertain.

The CDR3 protein is CASSLGHSNTEAFF. The CDR3 DNA sequence: TGTGCCAGCAGCTTGGGACACTCGAACACTGAAGCTTTCTTT. The rearrangement uses TRBV5-8 and TRBJ1-1; no clear D gene. Trimming took off 0 bases at V and 1 base at J, with 7 bases between the two ends. The CDR3 has 14 amino acids. Germline CDR1 and CDR2: SGHTS and YDEGEE.